This section outlines one T cell receptor (beta chain) sequence together with its context. This entry comes from a study of blood T cells in healthy people across ages. Then a second PCR, running about 6 to 11 cycles, was carried out with a sample-barcoded 5' primer and a J-beta primer mix. TCRdb called the 5' RACE reads again in MiXCR, with one record for every CDR3 protein. The table includes some 900,000 distinct CDR3 sequences, roughly 26% detected once. This CDR3 spans 16 amino acids. Germline V gives CDR1 SGHTA, CDR2 FQGNSA. Trimming took 5 bases from V and 3 from J; bases not matched to a gene: 9.

Input material: blood. The chain carries TRBV7-2 and TRBJ2-3, with 9 bases lining up with TRBD1. This clonotype was obtained from a woman aged 80 or over in good health. The CDR3 DNA reads TGTGCCAGCAGCCCTGGACAGGGGAAGAGGACAGATACGCAGTATTTT. It codes for CASSPGQGKRTDTQYF.